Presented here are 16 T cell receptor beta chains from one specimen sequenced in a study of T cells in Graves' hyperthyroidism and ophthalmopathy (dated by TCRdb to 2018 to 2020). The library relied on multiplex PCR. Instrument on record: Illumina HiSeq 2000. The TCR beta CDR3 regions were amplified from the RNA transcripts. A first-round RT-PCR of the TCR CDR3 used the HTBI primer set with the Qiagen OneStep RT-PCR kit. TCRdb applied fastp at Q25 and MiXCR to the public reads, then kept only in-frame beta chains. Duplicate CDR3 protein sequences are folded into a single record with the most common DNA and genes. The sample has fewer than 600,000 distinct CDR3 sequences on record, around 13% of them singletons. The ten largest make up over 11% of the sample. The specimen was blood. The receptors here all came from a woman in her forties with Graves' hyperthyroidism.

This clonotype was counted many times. CDR3 protein: CASSVGQGASYEQYF. As DNA, the CDR3 is TGTGCCAGCAGTGTGGGACAGGGGGCCTCCTACGAGCAGTACTTC. V and J are TRBV2 and TRBJ2-7; 12 bases fit TRBD1. The CDR3 is 15 residues long. Losses at the gene ends were 4 bases for V and 0 bases for J; bases not matched to a gene: 1. Germline assignment: CDR1 SNHLY and CDR2 FYNNEI. The full variable domain, with the rest looked up from reference TRBV2 and TRBJ2-7, is EPEVTQTPSHQVTQMGQEVILRCVPISNHLYFYWYRQILGQKVEFLVSFYNNEISEKSEIFDDQFSVERPDGSNFTLKIRSTKLEDSAMYFCASSVGQGASYEQYFGPGTRLTVT.

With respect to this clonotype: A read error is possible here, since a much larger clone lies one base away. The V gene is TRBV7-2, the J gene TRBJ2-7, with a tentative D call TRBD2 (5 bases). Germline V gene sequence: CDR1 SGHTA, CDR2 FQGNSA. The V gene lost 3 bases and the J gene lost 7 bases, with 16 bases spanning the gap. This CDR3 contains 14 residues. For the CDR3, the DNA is TGTGCCAGCAGCTTGGCGGGTCTAGGGAATGAGCAGTACTTC. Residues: CASSLAGLGNEQYF.

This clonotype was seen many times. The chain's CDR3 is CASSWETGGDGYTF. The CDR3 region has the DNA TGCGCCAGCAGCTGGGAGACAGGGGGCGATGGCTACACCTTC. This sequence joins TRBV5-1 and TRBJ1-2; TRBD1 matches at 10 bases. There are 14 residues in the CDR3. The germline V gene encodes CDR1 SGHRS and CDR2 YFSETQ. Losses at the gene ends were 3 bases for V and 6 bases for J; bases not matched to a gene: 5.

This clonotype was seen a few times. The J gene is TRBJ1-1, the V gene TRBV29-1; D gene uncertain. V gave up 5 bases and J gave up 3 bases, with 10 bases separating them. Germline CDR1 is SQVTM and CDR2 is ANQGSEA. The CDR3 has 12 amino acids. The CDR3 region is CSVSELDTEAFF. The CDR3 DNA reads TGCAGCGTTTCAGAGCTTGACACTGAAGCTTTCTTT.

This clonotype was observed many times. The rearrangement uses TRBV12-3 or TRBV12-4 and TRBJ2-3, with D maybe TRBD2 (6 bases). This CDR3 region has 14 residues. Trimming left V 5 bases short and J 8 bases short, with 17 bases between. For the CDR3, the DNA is TGTGCCAGCAGTCCCCGACTAGTTGGGGTTACGCAGTATTTT. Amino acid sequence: CASSPRLVGVTQYF.

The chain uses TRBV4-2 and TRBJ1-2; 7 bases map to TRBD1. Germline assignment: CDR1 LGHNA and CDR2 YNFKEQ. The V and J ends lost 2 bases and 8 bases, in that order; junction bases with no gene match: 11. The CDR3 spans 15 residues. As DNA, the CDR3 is TGTGCCAGCAGCCAAAAGCCGACAGGGACCTGGGGCTACACCTTC. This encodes CASSQKPTGTWGYTF.

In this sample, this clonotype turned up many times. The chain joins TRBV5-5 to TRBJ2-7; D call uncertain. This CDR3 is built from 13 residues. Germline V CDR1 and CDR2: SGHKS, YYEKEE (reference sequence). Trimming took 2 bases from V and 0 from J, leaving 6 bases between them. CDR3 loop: CASSFSISYEQYF. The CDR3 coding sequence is TGTGCCAGCAGCTTCAGCATCTCCTACGAGCAGTACTTC. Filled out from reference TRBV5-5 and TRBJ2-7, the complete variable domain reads DAGVTQSPTHLIKTRGQQVTLRCSPISGHKSVSWYQQVLGQGPQFIFQYYEKEERGRGNFPDRFSARQFPNYSSELNVNALLLGDSALYLCASSFSISYEQYFGPGTRLTVT.

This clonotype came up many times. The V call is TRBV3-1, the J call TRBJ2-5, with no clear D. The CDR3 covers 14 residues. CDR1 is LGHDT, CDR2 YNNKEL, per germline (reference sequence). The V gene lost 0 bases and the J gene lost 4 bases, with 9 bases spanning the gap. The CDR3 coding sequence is TGTGCCAGCAGCCAAGACGTTGGTAGAGAGACCCAGTACTTC. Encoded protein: CASSQDVGRETQYF.

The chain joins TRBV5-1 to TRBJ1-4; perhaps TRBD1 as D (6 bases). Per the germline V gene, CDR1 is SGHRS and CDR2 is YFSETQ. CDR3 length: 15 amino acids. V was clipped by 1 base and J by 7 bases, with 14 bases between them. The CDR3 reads CASSLMGGRGEKLFF. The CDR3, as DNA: TGCGCCAGCAGCTTGATGGGGGGGCGCGGTGAAAAACTGTTTTTT.

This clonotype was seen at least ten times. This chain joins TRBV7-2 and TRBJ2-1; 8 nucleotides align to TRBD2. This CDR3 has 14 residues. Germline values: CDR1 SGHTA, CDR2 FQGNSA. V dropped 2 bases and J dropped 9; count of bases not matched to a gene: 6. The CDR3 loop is CASSLSSGPGEQFF. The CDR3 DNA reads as TGTGCCAGCAGCTTATCTAGCGGGCCCGGTGAGCAGTTCTTC.

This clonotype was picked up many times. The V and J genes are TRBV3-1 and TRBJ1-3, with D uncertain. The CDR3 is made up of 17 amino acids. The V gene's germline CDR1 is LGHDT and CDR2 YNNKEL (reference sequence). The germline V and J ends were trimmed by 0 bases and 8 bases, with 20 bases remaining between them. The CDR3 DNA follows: TGTGCCAGCAGCCAAGAGCCCAGACCGAGCCGCGGTTACACCATATATTTT. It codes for CASSQEPRPSRGYTIYF.

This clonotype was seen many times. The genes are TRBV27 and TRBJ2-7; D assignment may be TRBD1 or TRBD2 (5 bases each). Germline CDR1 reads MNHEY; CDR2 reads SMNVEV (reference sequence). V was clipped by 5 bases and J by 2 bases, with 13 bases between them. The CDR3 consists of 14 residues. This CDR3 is CASSRWDVPYEQYF. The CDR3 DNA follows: TGTGCCAGCAGTCGCTGGGACGTTCCCTACGAGCAGTACTTC.

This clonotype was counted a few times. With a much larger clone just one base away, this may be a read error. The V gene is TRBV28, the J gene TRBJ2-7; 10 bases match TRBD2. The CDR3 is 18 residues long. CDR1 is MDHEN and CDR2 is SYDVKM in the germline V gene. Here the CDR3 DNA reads TGTGCCAACAGTTTTCAAGCGGGAGGGCCAAGGAGCTCCTACGAGCAGTACTTC. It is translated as CANSFQAGGPRSSYEQYF.

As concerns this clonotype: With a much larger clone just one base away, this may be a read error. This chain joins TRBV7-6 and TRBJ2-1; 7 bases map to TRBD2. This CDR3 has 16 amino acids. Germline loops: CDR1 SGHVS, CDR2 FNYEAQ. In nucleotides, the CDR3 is TGTGCCAGCAGCCCCCCGTCTAGCGGAGGGGTCCATGAGCAGTCCTTC. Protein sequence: CASSPPSSGGVHEQSF.

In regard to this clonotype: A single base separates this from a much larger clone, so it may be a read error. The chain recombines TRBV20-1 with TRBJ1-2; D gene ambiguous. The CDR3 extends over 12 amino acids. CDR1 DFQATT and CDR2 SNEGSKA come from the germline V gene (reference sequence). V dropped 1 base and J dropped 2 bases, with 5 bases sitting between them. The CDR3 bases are TGCAGTGCTAGAGGCATCAACTATGGCTACACCTTC. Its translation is CSARGINYGYTF.

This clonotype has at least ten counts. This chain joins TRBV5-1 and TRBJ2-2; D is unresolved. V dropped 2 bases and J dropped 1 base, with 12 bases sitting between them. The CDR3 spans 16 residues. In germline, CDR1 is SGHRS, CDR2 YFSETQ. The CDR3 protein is CASSLEVGQNTGELFF. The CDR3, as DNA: TGCGCCAGCAGCTTAGAGGTTGGGCAGAACACCGGGGAGCTGTTTTTT.